Reported below is one T cell receptor beta chain. Its specificity is not known. The PCR ran on 60 Vbeta and 13 Jbeta primers. Only in-frame clones appear in the TCRdb table, and some are missing; sequencing was by immunoSEQ multiplex PCR. The data contain a few hundred thousand clones, around 79% of them seen just once; the ten biggest clones take up 0.22%. The germline CDR1 and CDR2 sequences are KGHSH and LQKENI. The length of the CDR3 is 15 residues. Deletions cut 1 base from V and 2 bases from J, with 9 bases between. The data belong to a study of cytomegalovirus exposure and HLA in healthy donors. Study observations and caveats: A link between a missense DCLRE1C variant and TCR beta V- and J-gene trimming emerged from a later analysis.

This TCR derives from a girl aged 2-15 years in good health and CMV-seronegative. The V and J genes are TRBV18 and TRBJ1-3; D is possibly TRBD1 (6 bases). The specimen was PBMCs. CDR3 nucleotides: TGTGCCAGCTCACCACGCCAGGGGACTGGAAACACCATATATTTT. Encoded protein: CASSPRQGTGNTIYF.